One sample yielded the 16 T cell receptor beta chains listed below, sequenced in a study of blood T cell repertoires in COVID-19 (dated by TCRdb to the early 2020s). To prepare the library, the immunoSEQ multiplex PCR assay was applied. TCRdb limited this immuneACCESS table to in-frame rearrangements with V and J called. A share of clones is missing; checked studies link under half to unresolved V genes, and the rest is unexplained. The sample records fewer than 250,000 clones, around four fifths of which are singletons. Clones ranked in the top ten supply 2% to 3% of the sample. The sequenced material came from peripheral blood. Source of these receptors: a woman aged 70-85 years with active or convalescent COVID-19.

CDR3 residues: CASSPREQGSRPETQYF. CDR3 in DNA: TGTGCCAGCTCCCCAAGAGAACAGGGGTCCAGGCCAGAGACCCAGTACTTC. The chain employs TRBV18 and TRBJ2-5; 7 positions match TRBD1. Per the germline V gene, CDR1 is KGHSH and CDR2 is LQKENI. Trimming cost V 6 bases and J 4 bases; bases outside gene matches: 17. There are 17 residues in the CDR3.

The V call is TRBV7-3, the J call TRBJ2-7; 9 bases agree with TRBD1. The CDR3 length is 16 residues. Per germline, CDR1 SGHTA and CDR2 FQGTGA. J was trimmed by 3 bases and V by 1 base; bases with no gene match: 7. CDR3 in DNA: TGTGCCAGCAGCTTAAACGCGGGACAGGGACACTACGAGCAGTACTTC. Protein product: CASSLNAGQGHYEQYF. Full variable domain (remainder filled in from reference TRBV7-3 and TRBJ2-7): GAGVSQTPSNKVTEKGKYVELRCDPISGHTALYWYRQSLGQGPEFLIYFQGTGAADDSGLPNDRFFAVRPEGSVSTLKIQRTERGDSAVYLCASSLNAGQGHYEQYFGPGTRLTVT.

This clone was seen more than once but under ten times. This chain connects TRBV19 to TRBJ1-4; TRBD1 matches at 8 bases. The germline V gene encodes CDR1 LNHDA and CDR2 SQIVND (reference sequence). The CDR3 loop spans 14 amino acids. The ends lost 9 bases at V and 4 bases at J; junction bases unmatched: 7. CDR3 amino acids: CASAGGAGNEKLFF. The CDR3 region has the DNA TGTGCCAGCGCAGGGGGCGCAGGTAATGAAAAACTGTTTTTT.

The chain carries TRBV15 and TRBJ2-1, with 7 bases fitting TRBD2. Germline V lookup: CDR1 LNHNV, CDR2 YYDKDF (reference sequence). Germline trimming cut 0 bases from V and 8 bases from J; bases unmatched to any gene: 7. The CDR3 has 15 amino acids. The DNA of the CDR3 is TGTGCCACCAGCAGAGATCGGAGCGGGATAGATGAGCAGTTCTTC. This codes for CATSRDRSGIDEQFF. The full variable domain, with the rest looked up from reference TRBV15 and TRBJ2-1, is DAMVIQNPRYQVTQFGKPVTLSCSQTLNHNVMYWYQQKSSQAPKLLFHYYDKDFNNEADTPDNFQSRRPNTSFCFLDIRSPGLGDTAMYLCATSRDRSGIDEQFFGPGTRLTVL.

The rearrangement joins TRBV6-2 or TRBV6-3 to TRBJ1-6, with a weak D call TRBD1 (6 bases). This CDR3 has 15 residues. Deletions cut 1 base from V and 10 bases from J, with 14 bases between. Germline V CDR1 and CDR2: MNHEY, SVGEGT. The CDR3 spells CASSYWQGQGSPLHF. The CDR3 DNA is TGTGCCAGCAGTTACTGGCAGGGGCAGGGGTCACCCCTCCACTTT.

This rearrangement joins TRBV29-1 to TRBJ1-2; the match to TRBD1 covers 8 bases. In germline, CDR1 is SQVTM, CDR2 ANQGSEA. The V segment lost 1 base and the J segment 7 bases; nucleotides outside the gene matches: 11. CDR3 length equals 15 residues. CDR3 amino acids: CSVEVRLQGARGYTF. The DNA for the CDR3 is TGCAGCGTTGAAGTTCGCCTTCAGGGGGCGCGTGGCTACACCTTC.

The V call is TRBV18, the J call TRBJ2-3; 11 bases line up with TRBD2. The CDR3 sequence is 16 residues long. CDR1 is KGHSH and CDR2 is LQKENI in the germline V gene. J gave up 5 bases and V 2 bases, and 6 bases lay outside the gene matches. CDR3 bases: TGTGCCAGCTCACCAGGATACCTAGCGGGAGGAGATACGCAGTATTTT. This sequence encodes CASSPGYLAGGDTQYF.

This clone was recorded once. The gene calls are TRBV6-5 and TRBJ2-3; 9 bases fit TRBD2. The junction had 7 bases not matched to a gene; V was cut back by 7 bases and J by 5 bases. In germline, CDR1 is MNHEY, CDR2 SVGAGI. The CDR3 contains 14 residues. The CDR3: CASKSSGREDTQYF. As DNA, the CDR3 is TGTGCCAGCAAAAGTAGCGGGAGAGAAGATACGCAGTATTTT.

This clone was observed a handful of times. The rearrangement uses TRBV18 and TRBJ1-1; D remains unclear. The CDR3 contains 13 residues. Germline CDR1 KGHSH, CDR2 LQKENI. Trimming cost V 3 bases and J 3 bases, with 8 bases left between them. The CDR3 is CASSPRVYTEAFF. CDR3 nucleotides: TGTGCCAGCTCACCCCGGGTCTACACTGAAGCTTTCTTT.

The chain carries TRBV7-6 and TRBJ2-2; 13 nucleotides align to TRBD2. With V trimmed by 0 bases and J by 6 bases, 7 bases remained unmatched. The CDR3 runs to 18 residues. The germline gives CDR1 SGHVS, CDR2 FNYEAQ. CDR3 coding DNA: TGTGCCAGCAGCTTAGCTGCAGGACTAGCGGGAGATGCCGGGGAGCTGTTTTTT. Translating gives CASSLAAGLAGDAGELFF.

A single count supports this clone. The genes are TRBV7-6 and TRBJ2-5, with D uncertain. V lost 4 bases, J lost 9 bases, and 18 bases lay in between. Germline CDR1 SGHVS, CDR2 FNYEAQ. The CDR3 has 14 amino acids. The chain's CDR3 is CASSSTHDRSPQYF. The DNA of the CDR3 is TGTGCCAGCAGCTCCACACACGACCGTAGCCCCCAGTACTTC.

This chain uses TRBV5-4 with TRBJ2-3; 9 bases line up with TRBD2. The junction had 8 bases not matched to a gene; V was cut back by 5 bases and J by 4 bases. This CDR3 contains 15 residues. The germline V gene encodes CDR1 SGHNT and CDR2 YYREEE (reference sequence). The CDR3 spells CASREGSGSADTQYF. Here the CDR3 DNA reads TGTGCCAGCAGGGAGGGTAGCGGGAGCGCAGATACGCAGTATTTT.

This chain uses TRBV6-4 with TRBJ1-2, with 7 bases identical to TRBD1. The CDR3 loop spans 12 amino acids. Looked up from germline, CDR1 is MRHNA and CDR2 is SNTAGT. V shed 6 bases, J shed 3 bases, and the junction held 1 base outside the gene matches. CDR3 residues: CASSGTDYGYTF. The CDR3 bases are TGTGCCAGCAGCGGGACAGACTATGGCTACACCTTC.

Turning to this clone: The junction shows a germline mismatch at one end, possibly a read error. The CDR3 region is CASSPRGTGSQIRGDF. DNA for the CDR3: TGTGCCAGCTCACCACGAGGGACGGGATCACAGATCCGGGGGGATTTT. V gene TRBV18 combines with J gene TRBJ2-3; 7 bases fit TRBD2. CDR3 size: 16 residues. Germline lookup yields CDR1 KGHSH and CDR2 LQKENI.

J is TRBJ2-3 and V is TRBV3-1 (or the pseudogene TRBV3-2); the match to TRBD2 covers 9 bases. Germline CDR1 reads LGHDT; CDR2 reads YNNKEL (reference sequence). Trimming took 1 base from V and 6 from J; bases not matched to a gene: 8. There are 16 residues in the CDR3. The CDR3, as DNA: TGTGCCAGCAGCCAAGCTGCGGGGGGGCCAGCGGATACGCAGTATTTT. It specifies CASSQAAGGPADTQYF.

The sample holds a few counts of this clone. The rearrangement links TRBV29-1 to TRBJ2-5; TRBD1 aligns across 7 bases. V was clipped by 4 bases and J by 4 bases; unmatched bases: 3. The length of the CDR3 is 12 residues. CDR1 and CDR2 from the germline V gene are SQVTM and ANQGSEA. The CDR3 here is CSVGRQGETQYF. The CDR3 DNA reads TGCAGCGTTGGAAGACAGGGAGAGACCCAGTACTTC.